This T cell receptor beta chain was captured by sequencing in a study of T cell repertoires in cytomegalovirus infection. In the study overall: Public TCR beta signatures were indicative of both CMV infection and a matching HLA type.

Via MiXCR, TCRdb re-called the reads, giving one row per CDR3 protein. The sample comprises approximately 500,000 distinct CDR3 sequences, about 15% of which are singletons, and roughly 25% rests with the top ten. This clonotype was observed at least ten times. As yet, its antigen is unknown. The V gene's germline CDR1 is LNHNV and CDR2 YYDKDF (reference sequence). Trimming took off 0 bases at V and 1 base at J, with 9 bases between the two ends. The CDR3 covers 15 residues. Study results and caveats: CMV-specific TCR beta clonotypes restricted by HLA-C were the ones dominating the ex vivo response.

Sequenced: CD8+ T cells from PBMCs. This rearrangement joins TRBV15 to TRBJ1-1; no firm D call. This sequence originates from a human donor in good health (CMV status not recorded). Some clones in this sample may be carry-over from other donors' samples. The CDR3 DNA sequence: TGTGCCACCAGCAGAGATCGGGCAGCGAACACTGAAGCTTTCTTT. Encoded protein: CATSRDRAANTEAFF.